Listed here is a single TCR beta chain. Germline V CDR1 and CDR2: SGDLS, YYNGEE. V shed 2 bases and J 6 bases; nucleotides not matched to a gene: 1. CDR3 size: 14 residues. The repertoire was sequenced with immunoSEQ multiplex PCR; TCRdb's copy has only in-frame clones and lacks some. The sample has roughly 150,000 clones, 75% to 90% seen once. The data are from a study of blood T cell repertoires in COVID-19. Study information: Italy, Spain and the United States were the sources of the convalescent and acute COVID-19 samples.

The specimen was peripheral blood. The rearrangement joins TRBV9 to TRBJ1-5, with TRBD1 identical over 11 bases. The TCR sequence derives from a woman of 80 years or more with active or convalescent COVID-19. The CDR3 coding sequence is TGTGCCAGCAGCGTCGGGACAGGGGGTCAGCCCCAGCATTTT. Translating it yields CASSVGTGGQPQHF.